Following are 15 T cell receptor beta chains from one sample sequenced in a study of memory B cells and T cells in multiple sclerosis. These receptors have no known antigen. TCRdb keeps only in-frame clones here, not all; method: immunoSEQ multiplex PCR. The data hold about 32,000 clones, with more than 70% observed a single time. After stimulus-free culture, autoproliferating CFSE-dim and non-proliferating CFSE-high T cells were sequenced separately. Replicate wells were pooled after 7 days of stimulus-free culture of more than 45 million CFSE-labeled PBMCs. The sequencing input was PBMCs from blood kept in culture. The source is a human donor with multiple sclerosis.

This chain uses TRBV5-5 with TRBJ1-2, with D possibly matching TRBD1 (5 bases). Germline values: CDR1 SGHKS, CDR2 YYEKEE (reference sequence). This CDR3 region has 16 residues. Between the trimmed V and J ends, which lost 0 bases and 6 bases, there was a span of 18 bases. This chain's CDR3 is CASSLAPLGAKDGYTF. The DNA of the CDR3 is TGTGCCAGCAGCTTGGCCCCACTAGGGGCGAAGGATGGCTACACCTTC. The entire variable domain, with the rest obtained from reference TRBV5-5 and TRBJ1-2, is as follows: DAGVTQSPTHLIKTRGQQVTLRCSPISGHKSVSWYQQVLGQGPQFIFQYYEKEERGRGNFPDRFSARQFPNYSSELNVNALLLGDSALYLCASSLAPLGAKDGYTFGSGTRLTVV.

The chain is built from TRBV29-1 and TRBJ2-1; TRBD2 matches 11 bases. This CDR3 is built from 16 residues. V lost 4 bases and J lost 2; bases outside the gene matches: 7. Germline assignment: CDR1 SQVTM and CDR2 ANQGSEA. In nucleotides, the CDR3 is TGCAGCGTTGGATTTGTGACTAGCGGGACCTACAATGAGCAGTTCTTC. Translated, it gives CSVGFVTSGTYNEQFF.

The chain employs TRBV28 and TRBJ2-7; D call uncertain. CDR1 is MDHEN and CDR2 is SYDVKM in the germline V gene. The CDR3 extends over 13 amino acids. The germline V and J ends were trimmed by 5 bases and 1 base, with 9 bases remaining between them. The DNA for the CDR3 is TGTGCCAGCAGTCTCGGACCTTCCTACGAGCAGTACTTC. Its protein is CASSLGPSYEQYF.

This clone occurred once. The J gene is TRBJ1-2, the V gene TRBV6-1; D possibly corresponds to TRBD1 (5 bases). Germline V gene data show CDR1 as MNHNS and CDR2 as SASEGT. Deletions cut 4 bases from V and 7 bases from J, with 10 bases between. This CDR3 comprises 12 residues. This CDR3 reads CASSGGGIGYTF. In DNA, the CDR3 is TGTGCCAGCAGTGGGGGGGGGATTGGCTACACCTTC.

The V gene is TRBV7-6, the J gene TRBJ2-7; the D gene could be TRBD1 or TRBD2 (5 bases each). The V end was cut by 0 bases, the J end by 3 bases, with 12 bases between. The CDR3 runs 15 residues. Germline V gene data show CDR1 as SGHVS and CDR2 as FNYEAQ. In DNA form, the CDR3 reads TGTGCCAGCAGCTTAGCCAGGGACCTGTACTACGAGCAGTACTTC. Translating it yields CASSLARDLYYEQYF.

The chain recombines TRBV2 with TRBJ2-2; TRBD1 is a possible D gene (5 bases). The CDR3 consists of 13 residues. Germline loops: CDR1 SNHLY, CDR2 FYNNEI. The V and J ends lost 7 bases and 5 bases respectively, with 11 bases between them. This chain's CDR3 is CASISQGTGELFF. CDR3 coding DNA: TGTGCCAGCATTTCTCAGGGAACCGGGGAGCTGTTTTTT.

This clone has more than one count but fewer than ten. DNA for the CDR3: TGCGCCAGCAGCTTGGGTCAGGGGTTAAATGAAAAACTGTTTTTT. It yields the protein CASSLGQGLNEKLFF. The chain has TRBV5-1 and TRBJ1-4; D might be TRBD1 (6 bases). Trimming stripped 0 bases from V and 5 bases from J, with 11 bases between. This CDR3 is 15 amino acids long. Germline-derived CDR1 and CDR2 are SGHRS and YFSETQ.

As DNA, the CDR3 is TGTGCCAGCAGCAATCAAGCCTCTGGGGCCAACGTCCTGACTTTC. Protein sequence: CASSNQASGANVLTF. This chain joins TRBV28 and TRBJ2-6; D not resolved. The germline V gene encodes CDR1 MDHEN and CDR2 SYDVKM. This CDR3 is 15 amino acids long. V was shortened by 6 bases and J by 0 bases, with 9 bases between the two germline ends.

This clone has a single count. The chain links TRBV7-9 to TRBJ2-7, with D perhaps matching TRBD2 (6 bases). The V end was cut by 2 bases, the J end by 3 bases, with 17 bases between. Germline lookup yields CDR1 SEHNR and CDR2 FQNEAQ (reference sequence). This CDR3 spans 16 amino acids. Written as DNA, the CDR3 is TGTGCCAGCAGCTTATCGGGGAGCCAGGGACTCTACGAGCAGTACTTC. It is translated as CASSLSGSQGLYEQYF.

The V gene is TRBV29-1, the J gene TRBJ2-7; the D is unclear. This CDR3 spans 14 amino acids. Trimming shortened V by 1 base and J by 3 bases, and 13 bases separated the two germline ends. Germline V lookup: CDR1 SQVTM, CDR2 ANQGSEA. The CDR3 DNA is TGCAGCGTTGAAGGTCCAGGAAAGATCTACGAGCAGTACTTC. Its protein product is CSVEGPGKIYEQYF.

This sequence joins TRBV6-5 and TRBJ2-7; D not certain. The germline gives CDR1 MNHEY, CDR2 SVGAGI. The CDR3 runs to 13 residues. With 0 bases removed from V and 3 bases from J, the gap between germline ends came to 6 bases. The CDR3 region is CASSYSRGYEQYF. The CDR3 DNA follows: TGTGCCAGCAGTTACTCCCGAGGCTACGAGCAGTACTTC.

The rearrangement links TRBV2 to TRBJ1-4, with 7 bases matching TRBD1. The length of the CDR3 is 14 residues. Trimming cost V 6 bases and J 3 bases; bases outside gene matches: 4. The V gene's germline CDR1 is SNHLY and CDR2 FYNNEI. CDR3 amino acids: CASRDRKSNEKLFF. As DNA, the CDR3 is TGTGCCAGCAGGGACAGGAAATCTAATGAAAAACTGTTTTTT.

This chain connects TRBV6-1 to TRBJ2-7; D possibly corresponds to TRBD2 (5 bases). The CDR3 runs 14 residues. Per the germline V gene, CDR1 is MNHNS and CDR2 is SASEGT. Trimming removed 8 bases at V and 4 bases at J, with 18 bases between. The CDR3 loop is CASLLEAELYEQYF. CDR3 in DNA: TGTGCCAGCTTGCTGGAGGCAGAGCTATACGAGCAGTACTTC.

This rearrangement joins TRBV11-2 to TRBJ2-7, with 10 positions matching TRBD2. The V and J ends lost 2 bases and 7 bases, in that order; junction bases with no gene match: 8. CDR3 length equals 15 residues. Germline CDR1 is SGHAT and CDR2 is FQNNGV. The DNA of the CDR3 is TGTGCCAGCAGCTTATATAGCGGGAGGCTGGGAGAGCAGTACTTC. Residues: CASSLYSGRLGEQYF. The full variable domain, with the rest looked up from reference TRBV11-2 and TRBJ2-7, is EAGVAQSPRYKIIEKRQSVAFWCNPISGHATLYWYQQILGQGPKLLIQFQNNGVVDDSQLPKDRFSAERLKGVDSTLKIQPAKLEDSAVYLCASSLYSGRLGEQYFGPGTRLTVT.

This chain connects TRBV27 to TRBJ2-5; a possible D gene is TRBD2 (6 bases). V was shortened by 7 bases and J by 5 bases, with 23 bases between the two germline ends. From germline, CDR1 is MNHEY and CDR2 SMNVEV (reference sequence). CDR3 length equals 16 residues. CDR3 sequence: CASNLTRDSEGETQYF. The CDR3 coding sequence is TGTGCCAGCAACTTAACCCGGGACTCTGAGGGGGAGACCCAGTACTTC.